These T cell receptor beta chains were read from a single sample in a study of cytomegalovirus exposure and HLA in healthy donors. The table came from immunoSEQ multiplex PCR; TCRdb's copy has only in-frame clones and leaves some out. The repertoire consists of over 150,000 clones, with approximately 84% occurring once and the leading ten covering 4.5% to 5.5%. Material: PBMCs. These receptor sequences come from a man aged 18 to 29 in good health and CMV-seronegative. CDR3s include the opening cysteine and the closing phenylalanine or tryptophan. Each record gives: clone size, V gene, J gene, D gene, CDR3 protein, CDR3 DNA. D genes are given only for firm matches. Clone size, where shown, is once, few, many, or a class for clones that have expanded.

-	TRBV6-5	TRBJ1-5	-	CASSLNRDQPQHF	TGTGCCAGCAGTCTCAACAGGGATCAGCCCCAGCATTTT
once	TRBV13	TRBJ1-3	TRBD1	CASPRQGYFRSGNTIYF	TGTGCCAGCCCCCGACAGGGTTACTTCCGCTCTGGAAACACCATATATTTT
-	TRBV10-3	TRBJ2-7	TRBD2	CASSGSSYEQYF	TGTGCCAGTAGCGGGAGCTCCTACGAGCAGTACTTC
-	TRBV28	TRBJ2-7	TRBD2	CASSLGSGSLYEQYF	TGTGCCAGCAGTTTAGGTAGCGGGAGTCTCTACGAGCAGTACTTC
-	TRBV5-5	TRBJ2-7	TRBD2	CASSPSGSVSYEQYF	TGTGCCAGCAGCCCTAGCGGGAGTGTTTCCTACGAGCAGTACTTC
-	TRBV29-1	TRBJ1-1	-	CSVEEVRWRSGGAEAFF	TGCAGCGTTGAAGAGGTTCGTTGGAGAAGTGGAGGCGCTGAAGCTTTCTTT
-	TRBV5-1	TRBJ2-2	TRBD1	CASSRDREAGELFF	TGCGCCAGCAGCCGGGACAGGGAGGCCGGGGAGCTGTTTTTT
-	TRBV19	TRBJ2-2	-	CASSMHAGRNTGELFF	TGTGCCAGTAGTATGCATGCTGGCAGGAACACCGGGGAGCTGTTTTTT
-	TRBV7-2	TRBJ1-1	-	CASSLVGGIVTEAFF	TGTGCCAGCAGCTTAGTTGGAGGGATAGTCACTGAAGCTTTCTTT
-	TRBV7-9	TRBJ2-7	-	CASSLDRNSCEQYF	TGTGCCAGCAGCTTAGACAGGAACTCCTGCGAGCAGTACTTC
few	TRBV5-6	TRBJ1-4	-	CASSLITNEKLFF	TGTGCCAGCAGCTTGATAACAAATGAAAAACTGTTTTTT
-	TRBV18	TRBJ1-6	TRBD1	CASTGTGDNSPLHF	TGTGCCAGCACAGGGACAGGGGATAATTCACCCCTCCACTTT
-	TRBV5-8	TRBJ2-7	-	CASSLAADEQYF	TGTGCCAGCAGCTTGGCAGCGGACGAGCAGTACTTC
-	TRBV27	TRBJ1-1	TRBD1	CASRLRQGNTEAFF	TGTGCCAGCAGACTCAGACAGGGTAACACTGAAGCTTTCTTT
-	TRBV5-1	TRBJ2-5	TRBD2	CASTSGYGGETQYF	TGCGCCAGCACCAGCGGCTACGGGGGGGAGACCCAGTACTTC
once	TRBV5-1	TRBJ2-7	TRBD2	CASSLELAGGRDEQYF	TGCGCCAGCAGCTTGGAATTAGCGGGAGGCCGGGACGAGCAGTACTTC
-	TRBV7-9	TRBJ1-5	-	CASSLGADQPQHF	TGTGCCAGCAGCTTAGGTGCGGATCAGCCCCAGCATTTT
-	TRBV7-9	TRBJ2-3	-	CASSRQSTDTQYF	TGTGCCAGCAGCCGACAGTCTACAGATACGCAGTATTTT
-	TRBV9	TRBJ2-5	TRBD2	CASSVGLAAQETQYF	TGTGCCAGCAGCGTAGGCCTAGCGGCACAAGAGACCCAGTACTTC
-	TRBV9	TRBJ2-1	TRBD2	CASSVGRPGLAGVFDEQFF	TGTGCCAGCAGCGTAGGCAGACCGGGACTAGCGGGAGTATTCGATGAGCAGTTCTTC
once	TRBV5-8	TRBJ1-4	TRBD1	CASSLGSGQGGEKLFF	TGTGCCAGCAGCTTAGGATCCGGACAGGGGGGCGAAAAACTGTTTTTT
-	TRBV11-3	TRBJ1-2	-	CASNPLNRDGYTF	TGTGCCAGCAACCCCCTCAACAGGGATGGCTACACCTTC
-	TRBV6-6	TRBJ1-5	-	CASRDPGGASNQPQHF	TGTGCCAGCAGGGACCCGGGGGGCGCGAGCAATCAGCCCCAGCATTTT
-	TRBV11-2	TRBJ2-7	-	CASSLGEGFKQYF	TGTGCCAGCAGCCTCGGAGAAGGTTTTAAGCAGTACTTC
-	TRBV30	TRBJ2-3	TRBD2	CAWSVLAARTDTQYF	TGTGCCTGGAGTGTACTAGCGGCACGCACAGATACGCAGTATTTT
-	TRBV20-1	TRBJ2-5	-	CSARGTKTQYF	TGCAGTGCCCGTGGGACAAAGACCCAGTACTTC
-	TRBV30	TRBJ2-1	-	CAWSVVIPEQFF	TGTGCCTGGAGTGTTGTAATTCCTGAGCAGTTCTTC
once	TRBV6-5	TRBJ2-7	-	CASSYQTGYEQYF	TGTGCCAGCAGTTACCAGACAGGATACGAGCAGTACTTC
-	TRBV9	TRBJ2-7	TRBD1	CASSGGQGLGEQYF	TGTGCCAGCAGCGGGGGACAGGGGTTAGGCGAGCAGTACTTC
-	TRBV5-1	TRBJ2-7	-	CASSLGRGDYEQYF	TGCGCCAGCAGCTTGGGACGTGGAGACTACGAGCAGTACTTC
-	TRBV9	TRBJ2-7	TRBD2	CASSGPGLVDEQYF	TGTGCCAGCAGCGGTCCGGGACTAGTCGACGAGCAGTACTTC
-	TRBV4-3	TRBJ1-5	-	CASSQEVGGLQPQHF	TGCGCCAGCAGCCAAGAGGTAGGGGGTTTACAGCCCCAGCATTTT
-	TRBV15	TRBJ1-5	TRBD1	CATSATGGGQPQHF	TGTGCCACCAGCGCAACAGGGGGCGGTCAGCCCCAGCATTTT
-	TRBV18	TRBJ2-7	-	CASSLPGQPYEQYF	TGTGCCAGCTCACTCCCGGGACAACCCTACGAGCAGTACTTC
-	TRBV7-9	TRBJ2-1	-	CASSGEHNEQFF	TGTGCCAGCTCCGGGGAGCACAATGAGCAGTTCTTC
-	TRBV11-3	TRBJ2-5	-	CASSLDSEETQYF	TGTGCCAGCAGCTTAGATTCAGAAGAGACCCAGTACTTC
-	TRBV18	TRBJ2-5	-	CASSPSVQETQYF	TGTGCCAGCTCACCATCGGTACAAGAGACCCAGTACTTC
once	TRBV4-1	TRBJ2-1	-	CASSQGKGGAYNEQFF	TGCGCCAGCAGCCAAGGGAAAGGAGGTGCCTACAATGAGCAGTTCTTC